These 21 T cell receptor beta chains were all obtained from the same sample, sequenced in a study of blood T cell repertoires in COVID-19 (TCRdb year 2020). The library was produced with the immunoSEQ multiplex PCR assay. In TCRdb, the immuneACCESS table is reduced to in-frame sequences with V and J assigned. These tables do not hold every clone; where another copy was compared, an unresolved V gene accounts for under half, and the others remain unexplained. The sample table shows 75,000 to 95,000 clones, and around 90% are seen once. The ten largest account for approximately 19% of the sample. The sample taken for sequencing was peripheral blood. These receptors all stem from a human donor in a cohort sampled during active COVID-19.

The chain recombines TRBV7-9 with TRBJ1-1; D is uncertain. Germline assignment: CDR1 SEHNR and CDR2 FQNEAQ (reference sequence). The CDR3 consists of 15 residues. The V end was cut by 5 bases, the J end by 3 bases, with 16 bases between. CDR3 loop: CASSPPLVLDTEAFF. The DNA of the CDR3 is TGTGCCAGCAGCCCCCCACTGGTGCTAGACACTGAAGCTTTCTTT.

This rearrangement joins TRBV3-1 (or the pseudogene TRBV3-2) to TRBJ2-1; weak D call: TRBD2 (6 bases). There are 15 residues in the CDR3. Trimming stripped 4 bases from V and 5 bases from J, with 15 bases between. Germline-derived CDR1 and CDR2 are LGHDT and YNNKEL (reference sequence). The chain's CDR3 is CASSPRRRDDNEQFF. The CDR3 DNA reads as TGTGCCAGCAGCCCCCGGCGGAGGGACGACAATGAGCAGTTCTTC.

The CDR3 reads CASSQGTGGSSYEQYF. For the CDR3, the DNA is TGCGCCAGCAGCCAGGGGACAGGCGGTTCCTCCTACGAGCAGTACTTC. The chain carries TRBV4-1 and TRBJ2-7, with TRBD1 identical over 8 bases. The CDR3 is made up of 16 amino acids. Germline CDR1 MGHRA, CDR2 YSYEKL. V shed 3 bases and J 0 bases; nucleotides not matched to a gene: 7.

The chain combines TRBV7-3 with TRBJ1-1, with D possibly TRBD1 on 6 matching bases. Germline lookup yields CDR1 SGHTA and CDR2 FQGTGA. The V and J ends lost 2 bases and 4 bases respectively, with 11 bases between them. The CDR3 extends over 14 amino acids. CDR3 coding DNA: TGTGCCAGCAGCTTACACAGGGAAACCACTGAAGCTTTCTTT. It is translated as CASSLHRETTEAFF.

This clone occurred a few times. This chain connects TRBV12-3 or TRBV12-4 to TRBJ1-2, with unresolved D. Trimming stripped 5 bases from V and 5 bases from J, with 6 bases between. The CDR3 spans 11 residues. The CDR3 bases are TGTGCCAGCAGTACGAGATATGGCTACACCTTC. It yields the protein CASSTRYGYTF.

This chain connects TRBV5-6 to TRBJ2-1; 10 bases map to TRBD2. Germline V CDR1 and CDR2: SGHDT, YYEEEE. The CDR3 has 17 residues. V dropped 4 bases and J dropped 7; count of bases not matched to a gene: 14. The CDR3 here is CASSPLRASGSLNEQFF. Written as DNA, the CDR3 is TGTGCCAGCAGCCCGTTGAGGGCTAGCGGGAGTTTAAATGAGCAGTTCTTC. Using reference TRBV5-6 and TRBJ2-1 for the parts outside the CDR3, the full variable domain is DAGVTQSPTHLIKTRGQQVTLRCSPKSGHDTVSWYQQALGQGPQFIFQYYEEEERQRGNFPDRFSGHQFPNYSSELNVNALLLGDSALYLCASSPLRASGSLNEQFFGPGTRLTVL.

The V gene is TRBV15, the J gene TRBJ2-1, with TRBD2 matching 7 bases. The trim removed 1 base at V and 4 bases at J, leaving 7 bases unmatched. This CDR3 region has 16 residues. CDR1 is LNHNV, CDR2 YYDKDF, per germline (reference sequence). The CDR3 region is CATSRGAGALYNEQFF. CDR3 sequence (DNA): TGTGCCACCAGCAGAGGGGCGGGAGCCTTATACAATGAGCAGTTCTTC.

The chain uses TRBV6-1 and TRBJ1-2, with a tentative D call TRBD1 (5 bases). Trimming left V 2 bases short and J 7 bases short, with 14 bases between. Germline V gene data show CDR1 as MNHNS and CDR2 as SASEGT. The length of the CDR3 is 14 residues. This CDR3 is CASSEWGGNAGYTF. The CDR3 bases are TGTGCCAGCAGTGAATGGGGGGGAAACGCTGGCTACACCTTC.

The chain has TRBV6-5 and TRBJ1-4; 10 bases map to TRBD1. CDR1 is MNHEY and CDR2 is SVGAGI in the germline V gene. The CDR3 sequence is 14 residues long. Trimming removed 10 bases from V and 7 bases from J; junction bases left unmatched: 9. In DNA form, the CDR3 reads TGTGCCACCGGCCGGACAGGGGGGCGTGAAAAACTGTTTTTT. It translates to CATGRTGGREKLFF.

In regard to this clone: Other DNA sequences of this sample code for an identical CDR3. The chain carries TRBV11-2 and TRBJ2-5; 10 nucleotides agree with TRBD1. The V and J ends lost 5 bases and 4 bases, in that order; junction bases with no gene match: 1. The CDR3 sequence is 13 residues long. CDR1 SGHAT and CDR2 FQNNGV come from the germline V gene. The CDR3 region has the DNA TGTGCCAGCAGCAGGGACAGGGGAGAGACCCAGTACTTC. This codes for CASSRDRGETQYF.

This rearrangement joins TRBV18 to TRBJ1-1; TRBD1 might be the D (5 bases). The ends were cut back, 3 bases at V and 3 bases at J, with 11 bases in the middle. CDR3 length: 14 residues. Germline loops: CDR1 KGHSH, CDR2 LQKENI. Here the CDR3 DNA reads TGTGCCAGCTCACCCGGGGGAGGGGACACTGAAGCTTTCTTT. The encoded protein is CASSPGGGDTEAFF.

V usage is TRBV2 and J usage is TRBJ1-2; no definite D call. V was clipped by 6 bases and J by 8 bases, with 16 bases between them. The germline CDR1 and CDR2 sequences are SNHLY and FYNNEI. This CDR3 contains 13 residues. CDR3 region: CASRLEAGPGYTF. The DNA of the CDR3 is TGTGCCAGCAGGTTGGAGGCAGGTCCGGGCTACACCTTC.

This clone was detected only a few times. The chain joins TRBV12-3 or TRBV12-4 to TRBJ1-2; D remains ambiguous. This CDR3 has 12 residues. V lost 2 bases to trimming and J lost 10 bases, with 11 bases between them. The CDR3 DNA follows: TGTGCCAGCAGTTTAAGTGGTGGGCACTACACCTTC. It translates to CASSLSGGHYTF.

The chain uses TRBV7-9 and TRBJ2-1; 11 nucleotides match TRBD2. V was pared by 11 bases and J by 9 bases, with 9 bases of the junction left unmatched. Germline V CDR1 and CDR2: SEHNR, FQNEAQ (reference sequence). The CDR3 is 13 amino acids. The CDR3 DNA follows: TGTGCCGGAGCACTAGCGGGGGATTCTGAGCAGTTCTTC. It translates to CAGALAGDSEQFF.

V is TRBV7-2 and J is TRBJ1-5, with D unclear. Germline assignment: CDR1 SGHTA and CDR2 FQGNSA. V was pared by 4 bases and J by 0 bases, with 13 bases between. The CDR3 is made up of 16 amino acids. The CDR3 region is CASSSTRGYSNQPQHF. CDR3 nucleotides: TGTGCCAGCAGCTCCACGCGGGGTTATAGCAATCAGCCCCAGCATTTT.

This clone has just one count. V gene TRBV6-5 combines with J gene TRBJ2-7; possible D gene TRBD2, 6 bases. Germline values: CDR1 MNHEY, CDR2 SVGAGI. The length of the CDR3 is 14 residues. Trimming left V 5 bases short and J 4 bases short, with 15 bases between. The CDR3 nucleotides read TGTGCCAGCAGTCCCTTGGGGGGTAGTTACGAGCAGTACTTC. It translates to CASSPLGGSYEQYF.

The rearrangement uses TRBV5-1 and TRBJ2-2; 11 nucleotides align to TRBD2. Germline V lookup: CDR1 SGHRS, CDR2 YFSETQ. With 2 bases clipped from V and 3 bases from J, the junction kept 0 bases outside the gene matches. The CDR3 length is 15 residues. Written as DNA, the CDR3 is TGCGCCAGCAGCTTACTAGCGGGAGACACCGGGGAGCTGTTTTTT. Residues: CASSLLAGDTGELFF.

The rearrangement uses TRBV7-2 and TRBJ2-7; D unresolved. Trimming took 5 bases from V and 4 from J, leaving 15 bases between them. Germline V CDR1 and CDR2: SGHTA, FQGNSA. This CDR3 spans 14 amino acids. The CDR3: CASSLGERRYEQYF. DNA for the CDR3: TGTGCCAGCAGCCTAGGCGAGCGAAGGTACGAGCAGTACTTC.

In DNA, the CDR3 is TGTGCCAGCAGAGGACAGGGTGAAGCTTTCTTT. This translates into CASRGQGEAFF. V is TRBV6-5 and J is TRBJ1-1; TRBD1 matches at 8 bases. V lost 6 bases to trimming and J lost 7 bases; unmatched junction nucleotides: 1. Germline V gene sequence: CDR1 MNHEY, CDR2 SVGAGI. This CDR3 contains 11 residues.

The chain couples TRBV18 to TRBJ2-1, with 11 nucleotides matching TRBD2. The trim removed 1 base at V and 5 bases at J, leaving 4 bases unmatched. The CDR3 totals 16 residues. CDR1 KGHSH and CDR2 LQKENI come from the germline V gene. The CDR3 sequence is CASSPRTSGGHNEQFF. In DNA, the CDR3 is TGTGCCAGCTCACCACGAACTAGCGGGGGACACAATGAGCAGTTCTTC. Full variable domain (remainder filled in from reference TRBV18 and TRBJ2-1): NAGVMQNPRHLVRRRGQEARLRCSPMKGHSHVYWYRQLPEEGLKFMVYLQKENIIDESGMPKERFSAEFPKEGPSILRIQQVVRGDSAAYFCASSPRTSGGHNEQFFGPGTRLTVL.

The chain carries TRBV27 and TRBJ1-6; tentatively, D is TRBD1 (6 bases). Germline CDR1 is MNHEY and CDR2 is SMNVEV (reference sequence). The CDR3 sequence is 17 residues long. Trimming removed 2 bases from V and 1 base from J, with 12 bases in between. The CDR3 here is CASSLDRGGSYNSPLHF. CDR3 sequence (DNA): TGTGCCAGCAGTTTAGATAGAGGGGGTTCCTATAATTCACCCCTCCACTTT.